What follows are 27 T cell receptor beta chains derived from one specimen sequenced in a study of T cell responses to AZD1222 COVID-19 vaccine. The data were produced by immunoSEQ multiplex PCR, yet TCRdb's version contains in-frame clones alone and is incomplete. In the table there are 150,000 or so clones, roughly 92% of which are singletons. This specimen was peripheral blood, taken on day 0 of AZD1222 vaccination. These receptors originate from an adult in good health.

CDR3 coding DNA: TGTGCCAGCAGTATGGACAGGGGAGACTATGGCTACACCTTC. Translating gives CASSMDRGDYGYTF. The V and J genes are TRBV9 and TRBJ1-2; 9 positions match TRBD1. Germline V gene data show CDR1 as SGDLS and CDR2 as YYNGEE. The V gene end was trimmed by 5 bases and the J gene end by 3 bases; junction bases not matched to a gene: 5. The CDR3 length is 14 residues. Full variable domain (remainder filled in from reference TRBV9 and TRBJ1-2): DSGVTQTPKHLITATGQRVTLRCSPRSGDLSVYWYQQSLDQGLQFLIQYYNGEERAKGNILERFSAQQFPDLHSELNLSSLELGDSALYFCASSMDRGDYGYTFGSGTRLTVV.

This chain connects TRBV5-1 to TRBJ1-1, with a tentative D call TRBD1 (6 bases). The CDR3 sequence is 16 residues long. CDR1 and CDR2 (germline): SGHRS, YFSETQ. The V end lost 3 bases, the J end lost 3 bases, and 18 bases lay between the germline ends. The CDR3 sequence: CASSSHRAPGDTEAFF. In nucleotides, the CDR3 is TGCGCCAGCAGCTCCCACAGGGCTCCGGGTGACACTGAAGCTTTCTTT.

The V call is TRBV5-6, the J call TRBJ2-7; 8 positions agree with TRBD1. The CDR3 contains 13 residues. The junction had 1 base not matched to a gene; V was cut back by 4 bases and J by 1 base. The germline V gene has CDR1 SGHDT and CDR2 YYEEEE. The CDR3 sequence is CASSRDRSYEQYF. The DNA for the CDR3 is TGTGCCAGCAGCCGGGACAGGTCCTACGAGCAGTACTTC.

The chain combines TRBV5-1 with TRBJ1-1; TRBD1 agrees at 9 bases. With V trimmed by 0 bases and J by 8 bases, 5 bases remained unmatched. Germline V lookup: CDR1 SGHRS, CDR2 YFSETQ. The CDR3 length is 14 residues. The CDR3 here is CASSLGTGALEAFF. In nucleotides, the CDR3 is TGCGCCAGCAGCTTGGGGACAGGGGCATTAGAAGCTTTCTTT.

This clone showed up just once. V and J are TRBV5-1 and TRBJ1-2; the match to TRBD1 covers 7 bases. This CDR3 has 15 residues. Germline values: CDR1 SGHRS, CDR2 YFSETQ. With 4 bases clipped from V and 3 bases from J, the junction kept 9 bases outside the gene matches. CDR3 bases: TGCGCCAGCAGCGTAACCGGGACAGAGGACTATGGCTACACCTTC. Amino acids: CASSVTGTEDYGYTF.

The V call is TRBV28, the J call TRBJ1-2, with D maybe TRBD1 (5 bases). Germline V gene data show CDR1 as MDHEN and CDR2 as SYDVKM. The CDR3 is made up of 14 amino acids. V lost 6 bases and J 8 bases, leaving 19 bases between the germline ends. Here the CDR3 reads CASRFREGSGGYTF. CDR3 DNA sequence: TGTGCCAGCAGGTTCAGGGAGGGGAGCGGAGGCTACACCTTC.

V and J are TRBV30 and TRBJ1-6; no reliable D call. Germline CDR1 GTSNPN, CDR2 SVGIG (reference sequence). V lost 0 bases to trimming and J lost 7 bases, with 10 bases between them. This CDR3 spans 14 amino acids. CDR3 sequence: CAWSVSAKNSPLHF. Written as DNA, the CDR3 is TGTGCCTGGAGTGTATCGGCCAAGAATTCACCCCTCCACTTT.

This clone was found once. The genes are TRBV6-6 and TRBJ1-2; no firm D call. The CDR3 covers 15 residues. V dropped 6 bases and J dropped 5 bases, with 19 bases sitting between them. CDR1 and CDR2 from the germline V gene are MNHNY and SVGAGI (reference sequence). This chain's CDR3 is CASSNLRSPNYGYTF. The CDR3 bases are TGTGCCAGCAGCAACCTCCGCAGCCCCAATTATGGCTACACCTTC.

The count of this clone is one. The V and J genes are TRBV19 and TRBJ2-7; 9 bases map to TRBD1. V dropped 5 bases and J dropped 4; count of bases not matched to a gene: 6. The length of the CDR3 is 14 residues. The V gene's germline CDR1 is LNHDA and CDR2 SQIVND (reference sequence). The CDR3 region has the DNA TGTGCCAGTAGTGCGGACAGGGGACCTTACGAGCAGTACTTC. As protein: CASSADRGPYEQYF.

The chain uses TRBV6-1 and TRBJ2-1; D might be TRBD2 (5 bases). Between the trimmed V and J ends, which lost 4 bases and 9 bases, there was a span of 16 bases. The CDR3 spans 14 residues. The germline CDR1 and CDR2 sequences are MNHNS and SASEGT. This CDR3 reads CASSGPLGLLEQFF. CDR3 in DNA: TGTGCCAGCAGTGGACCTCTAGGACTCCTTGAGCAGTTCTTC.

This chain links TRBV28 with TRBJ1-2; D might be TRBD1 (6 bases). Per the germline V gene, CDR1 is MDHEN and CDR2 is SYDVKM. Trimming removed 5 bases at V and 5 bases at J, with 9 bases between. This CDR3 contains 12 residues. As DNA, the CDR3 is TGTGCCAGCAGTGCGGGGGCGTATGGCTACACCTTC. Protein: CASSAGAYGYTF.

The V call is TRBV30, the J call TRBJ2-7; D not resolved. V was shortened by 0 bases and J by 0 bases, with 3 bases between the two germline ends. CDR3 length equals 12 residues. Germline CDR1 and CDR2: GTSNPN and SVGIG (reference sequence). The CDR3 spells CAWSVGSYEQYF. The CDR3 DNA is TGTGCCTGGAGTGTTGGCTCCTACGAGCAGTACTTC.

This rearrangement joins TRBV10-3 to TRBJ2-7, with 8 bases that match TRBD2. With V trimmed by 2 bases and J by 2 bases, 5 bases remained unmatched. Per germline, CDR1 ENHRY and CDR2 SYGVKD. This CDR3 is 15 amino acids long. Here the CDR3 reads CAISEASGRTYEQYF. DNA for the CDR3: TGTGCCATCAGTGAGGCAAGCGGGAGAACCTACGAGCAGTACTTC.

The chain employs TRBV6-6 and TRBJ2-7, with TRBD1 matching over 8 bases. This CDR3 is 14 amino acids long. J was trimmed by 5 bases and V by 4 bases; bases with no gene match: 7. Germline V gives CDR1 MNHNY, CDR2 SVGAGI (reference sequence). CDR3 in amino acids: CASSSSGGIHEQYF. As DNA, the CDR3 is TGTGCCAGCAGTTCCTCAGGGGGCATCCACGAGCAGTACTTC.

The rearrangement links TRBV7-3 to TRBJ2-3; D unclear. V was cut by 0 bases and J by 2 bases, with 6 bases left in between. The germline V gene has CDR1 SGHTA and CDR2 FQGTGA. The CDR3 spans 14 residues. CDR3: CASSLTWNTDTQYF. The CDR3 DNA is TGTGCCAGCAGCTTAACTTGGAACACAGATACGCAGTATTTT.

The V and J genes are TRBV7-2 and TRBJ2-3; 12 nucleotides agree with TRBD2. CDR1 is SGHTA and CDR2 is FQGNSA in the germline V gene. J lost 5 bases, V lost 5 bases, and 5 bases had no gene match. The CDR3 length is 15 residues. The CDR3: CASSLGLAGVDTQYF. CDR3 bases: TGTGCCAGCAGCCTGGGACTAGCGGGTGTAGATACGCAGTATTTT.

The chain is built from TRBV5-4 and TRBJ2-2; 8 nucleotides align to TRBD1. The CDR3 extends over 15 amino acids. Unmatched junction bases numbered 2, after V lost 4 bases and J lost 0 bases. Germline lookup yields CDR1 SGHNT and CDR2 YYREEE (reference sequence). The DNA for the CDR3 is TGTGCCAGCAGCCGACAGGGGACGAACACCGGGGAGCTGTTTTTT. This gives the protein CASSRQGTNTGELFF.

Only one count was recorded for this clone. The rearrangement uses TRBV12-3 or TRBV12-4 and TRBJ1-1; tentatively, D is TRBD1 (6 bases). The CDR3 extends over 13 amino acids. V lost 7 bases to trimming and J lost 4 bases, with 13 bases between them. The CDR3 loop is CASTDWGATEAFF. CDR3 bases: TGTGCCAGCACCGATTGGGGGGCCACTGAAGCTTTCTTT.

The chain is built from TRBV27 and TRBJ1-1; no firm D call. Germline V gene sequence: CDR1 MNHEY, CDR2 SMNVEV (reference sequence). The length of the CDR3 is 14 residues. V lost 4 bases, J lost 1 base, and 10 bases lay in between. The DNA of the CDR3 is TGTGCCAGCAGTTACTACCGAGGGAACACTGAAGCTTTCTTT. This encodes CASSYYRGNTEAFF.

The chain couples TRBV30 to TRBJ2-2; D is ambiguous. The germline gives CDR1 GTSNPN, CDR2 SVGIG (reference sequence). V was pared by 0 bases and J by 3 bases, with 5 bases between. The CDR3 extends over 13 amino acids. This CDR3 is CAWSVVDTGELFF. CDR3 bases: TGTGCCTGGAGTGTGGTGGACACCGGGGAGCTGTTTTTT.

Here the CDR3 reads CASSYTGGSYEQYF. The CDR3, as DNA: TGTGCCAGCAGTTATACAGGGGGCTCCTACGAGCAGTACTTC. The rearrangement joins TRBV6-5 to TRBJ2-7; 8 positions match TRBD1. The CDR3 spans 14 residues. The V segment lost 3 bases and the J segment 0 bases; nucleotides outside the gene matches: 1. Germline V gene sequence: CDR1 MNHEY, CDR2 SVGAGI.

This chain links TRBV28 with TRBJ2-7; 9 bases match TRBD1. The CDR3 extends over 14 amino acids. V was pared by 8 bases and J by 3 bases, with 8 bases of the junction left unmatched. Looked up from germline, CDR1 is MDHEN and CDR2 is SYDVKM. As DNA, the CDR3 is TGTGCCAGCCATGCCGGGACAGGGCACTACGAGCAGTACTTC. This encodes CASHAGTGHYEQYF.

The V call is TRBV27, the J call TRBJ2-7; 8 positions agree with TRBD2. CDR1 is MNHEY and CDR2 is SMNVEV in the germline V gene (reference sequence). The J segment lost 5 bases and the V segment lost 5 bases, leaving 11 bases of the junction unmatched. This CDR3 has 15 amino acids. CDR3 bases: TGTGCCAGCAGTCCGAGGGGGACTAGTCTGGACGAGCAGTACTTC. This translates into CASSPRGTSLDEQYF.

J is TRBJ2-3 and V is TRBV6-1; possible D gene TRBD2, 6 bases. The CDR3 extends over 14 amino acids. The V end was cut by 4 bases, the J end by 4 bases, with 12 bases between. From germline, CDR1 is MNHNS and CDR2 SASEGT. CDR3 loop: CASSVADLSDTQYF. The DNA of the CDR3 is TGTGCCAGCAGTGTAGCGGATCTCTCAGATACGCAGTATTTT.

The chain couples TRBV2 to TRBJ1-4; TRBD1 is a possible D gene (5 bases). There are 15 residues in the CDR3. V lost 6 bases and J lost 4, with 15 bases in between. The germline gives CDR1 SNHLY, CDR2 FYNNEI. The CDR3 nucleotides read TGTGCCAGCAGCCCCATGGGACGGATTAATGAAAAACTGTTTTTT. This sequence encodes CASSPMGRINEKLFF.

The chain carries TRBV15 and TRBJ2-6; D gene uncertain. There are 18 residues in the CDR3. V shed 3 bases and J shed 0 bases, with 15 bases lying between them. CDR1 and CDR2 from the germline V gene are LNHNV and YYDKDF (reference sequence). CDR3 residues: CATSSERTAVSGANVLTF. CDR3 DNA sequence: TGTGCCACCAGCAGTGAACGGACGGCTGTCTCTGGGGCCAACGTCCTGACTTTC.

The chain is built from TRBV11-2 and TRBJ1-1, with D possibly being TRBD1 (6 bases). Per germline, CDR1 SGHAT and CDR2 FQNNGV. The V end lost 1 base, the J end lost 13 bases, and 19 bases lay between the germline ends. The CDR3 runs to 14 residues. CDR3 in amino acids: CASSLVSGGRVVFF. CDR3 in DNA: TGTGCCAGCAGCTTAGTGTCCGGGGGGCGCGTAGTTTTCTTT.